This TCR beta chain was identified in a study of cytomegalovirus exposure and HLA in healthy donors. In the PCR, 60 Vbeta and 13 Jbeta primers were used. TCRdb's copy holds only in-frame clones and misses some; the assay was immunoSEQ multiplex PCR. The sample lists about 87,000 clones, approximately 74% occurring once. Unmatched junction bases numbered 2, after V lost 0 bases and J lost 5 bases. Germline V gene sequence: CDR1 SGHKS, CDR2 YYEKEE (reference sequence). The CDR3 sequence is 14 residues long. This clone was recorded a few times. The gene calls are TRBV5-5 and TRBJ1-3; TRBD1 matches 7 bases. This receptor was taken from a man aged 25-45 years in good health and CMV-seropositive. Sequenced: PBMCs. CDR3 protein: CASSLDRGRNTIYF. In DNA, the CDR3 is TGTGCCAGCAGCTTGGACAGGGGCAGAAACACCATATATTTT.